The 2 T cell receptor beta chains presented below share a single source sample, sequenced in a study of cytomegalovirus exposure and HLA in healthy donors (dated by TCRdb to the late 2010s). The library was prepared using the immunoSEQ multiplex PCR assay. For the multiplex PCR, a mixture combining 60 forward primers for TCR Vbeta segments and 13 reverse primers for TCR Jbeta segments was used. TCRdb provides this immuneACCESS table in a form limited to in-frame rearrangements. Some clones are lacking; in checked studies, under half of them reflect an unresolved V gene, and why the rest are absent is not known. The sample data list about 38,000 clones, and around 86% of these were observed just once. The top ten clonotypes cover 11% of the sample. The specimen was PBMCs. These receptors were obtained from a woman in her 40s in good health and CMV-seropositive.

V usage is TRBV6-5 and J usage is TRBJ1-5; no clear D gene. Trimming shortened V by 8 bases and J by 2 bases, and 10 bases separated the two germline ends. The CDR3 has 13 amino acids. CDR1 MNHEY and CDR2 SVGAGI come from the germline V gene. In DNA form, the CDR3 reads TGTGCCAGCCAGGTAGAGCGCAATCAGCCCCAGCATTTT. Its protein is CASQVERNQPQHF.

The CDR3 sequence: CASSQSSGGPDTQYF. CDR3 nucleotides: TGTGCCAGCAGCCAGTCTAGCGGGGGCCCCGATACGCAGTATTTT. This sequence joins TRBV4-2 and TRBJ2-3; 10 bases are shared with TRBD2. The V segment lost 3 bases and the J segment 6 bases; nucleotides outside the gene matches: 6. In germline, CDR1 is LGHNA, CDR2 YNFKEQ. There are 15 residues in the CDR3.